These T cell receptor beta chains were read from a single sample in a study of blood T cell repertoires in COVID-19. Clones were read by immunoSEQ multiplex PCR, and TCRdb kept only the in-frame ones, dropping some. The table shows 250,000 or so clones, with 70% to 90% occurring only once. The source material was PBMCs or T cells enriched from blood (not recorded which). These receptors originate from a woman aged 45-65 years who had been exposed to COVID-19. CDR3s include the opening cysteine and the closing phenylalanine or tryptophan. D genes are given only for firm matches. Not all rows give a size; the values are once, few, many and, for expanded clones, a class.

D gene	J gene	clone size	V gene	CDR3 protein	CDR3 DNA
.	TRBJ1-1	.	TRBV27	CASSLSRNTEAFF	TGTGCCAGCAGTTTAAGCCGTAACACTGAAGCTTTCTTT
.	TRBJ1-1	once	TRBV6-1	CASSEEVGDNTEAFF	TGTGCCAGCAGTGAAGAGGTCGGGGATAACACTGAAGCTTTCTTT
TRBD1	TRBJ1-6	.	TRBV27	CASSLRQGGSPLHF	TGTGCCAGCAGTTTGAGACAGGGGGGGTCACCCCTCCACTTT
.	TRBJ1-1	.	TRBV5-1	CASNRDTPNTEAFF	TGCGCCAGCAACCGGGACACCCCAAACACTGAAGCTTTCTTT
.	TRBJ1-1	once	TRBV2	CASSLRERLNTEAFF	TGTGCCAGCAGCCTTCGGGAACGGTTGAACACTGAAGCTTTCTTT
TRBD2	TRBJ2-1	.	TRBV29-1	CSHTGTSGGGGEQFF	TGCAGCCATACCGGGACTAGCGGGGGGGGAGGTGAGCAGTTCTTC
.	TRBJ2-7	.	TRBV5-1	CASSLAGEWNEQYF	TGCGCCAGCAGCTTGGCCGGGGAGTGGAACGAGCAGTACTTC
.	TRBJ2-5	.	TRBV7-2	CASSGGARLLQGQETQYF	TGTGCCAGCAGCGGCGGGGCCCGCCTTTTGCAGGGCCAAGAGACCCAGTACTTC
.	TRBJ1-2	.	TRBV21-1	CASSMREEDGYTF	TGTGCCAGCAGCATGAGGGAGGAGGATGGCTACACCTTC
.	TRBJ2-5	.	TRBV18	CASSPGQTPETQYF	TGTGCCAGCTCACCGGGCCAGACCCCGGAGACCCAGTACTTC
TRBD1	TRBJ1-6	.	TRBV19	CASSPAGQGRSPLHF	TGTGCCAGTAGCCCCGCCGGACAGGGGCGCTCACCCCTCCACTTT
.	TRBJ1-2	.	TRBV28	CASRDTGRGYTF	TGTGCCAGCAGGGACACAGGGCGAGGCTACACCTTC
.	TRBJ1-3	.	TRBV28	CASSLLGAYGNTIYF	TGTGCCAGCAGTTTATTGGGGGCGTATGGAAACACCATATATTTT
TRBD1	TRBJ1-2	few	TRBV5-1	CASSLGRQGDYGYTF	TGCGCCAGCAGCTTGGGCAGACAGGGGGACTATGGCTACACCTTC
.	TRBJ1-2	.	TRBV7-2	CASSFDGGSGYTF	TGTGCCAGCAGCTTCGACGGGGGGAGCGGCTACACCTTC
.	TRBJ1-5	once	TRBV27	CASSSQGLNQPQHF	TGTGCCAGCTCAAGCCAGGGGCTCAATCAGCCCCAGCATTTT
.	TRBJ2-3	once	TRBV29-1	CSINHGQADTQYF	TGCAGCATAAACCATGGGCAGGCAGATACGCAGTATTTT
.	TRBJ1-2	.	TRBV29-1	CSVEWVQGYDGYTF	TGCAGCGTTGAGTGGGTACAGGGTTATGATGGCTACACCTTC
.	TRBJ1-6	.	TRBV27	CASSLDSNSPLHF	TGTGCCAGCAGTCTTGACAGTAATTCACCCCTCCACTTT
.	TRBJ1-1	.	TRBV19	CASSTTGLTEAFF	TGTGCCAGTAGTACCACAGGCCTCACTGAAGCTTTCTTT
.	TRBJ2-1	.	TRBV7-9	CASSLGQSNEQFF	TGTGCCAGCAGCTTAGGGCAGTCTAATGAGCAGTTCTTC
.	TRBJ1-6	.	TRBV18	CASSLNPPGDNSPLHF	TGTGCCAGCTCACTCAACCCCCCAGGGGATAATTCACCCCTCCACTTT
TRBD1	TRBJ2-7	.	TRBV5-1	CASSLDPGTAYEQYF	TGCGCCAGCAGCTTGGATCCCGGGACAGCTTACGAGCAGTACTTC
.	TRBJ2-7	.	TRBV10-3	CAIAARGGRYEQYF	TGTGCCATCGCTGCAAGGGGGGGCCGGTACGAGCAGTACTTC
.	TRBJ1-1	.	TRBV7-9	CASSLGQLRTEAFF	TGTGCCAGCAGCTTAGGACAGCTGCGCACTGAAGCTTTCTTT
TRBD1	TRBJ2-7	.	TRBV18	CASSPNRGASYEQYF	TGTGCCAGCTCACCAAACAGGGGGGCCTCCTACGAGCAGTACTTC
TRBD1	TRBJ2-5	.	TRBV5-1	CASSPPGGQETQYF	TGCGCCAGCAGCCCCCCAGGGGGACAAGAGACCCAGTACTTC
.	TRBJ2-1	.	TRBV11-2	CASSDSSSYNEQFF	TGTGCCAGCAGCGACAGTTCCTCCTACAATGAGCAGTTCTTC
.	TRBJ2-7	once	TRBV18	CASSPHPLRDTLGDEQYF	TGTGCCAGCTCACCCCACCCCCTCCGGGACACCCTAGGGGACGAGCAGTACTTC
.	TRBJ2-3	.	TRBV12-3/TRBV12-4	CASSRDFTDTQYF	TGTGCCAGCAGTCGGGACTTCACAGATACGCAGTATTTT
.	TRBJ1-6	.	TRBV7-2	CASSLEGRGISPLHF	TGTGCCAGCAGCTTAGAAGGCAGGGGTATTTCACCCCTCCACTTT
TRBD1	TRBJ2-5	.	TRBV5-6	CASSGTGQETQYF	TGTGCCAGCAGCGGGACAGGGCAAGAGACCCAGTACTTC
TRBD1	TRBJ1-5	.	TRBV5-5	CASRSGTGALQPQHF	TGTGCCAGCAGATCCGGGACAGGGGCTTTACAGCCCCAGCATTTT
.	TRBJ2-3	.	TRBV24-1	CATSGHRGDTQYF	TGTGCCACCAGTGGGCATCGAGGAGATACGCAGTATTTT
.	TRBJ2-7	.	TRBV7-2	CASSLSVYEQYF	TGTGCCAGCAGCTTATCGGTCTACGAGCAGTACTTC
.	TRBJ1-5	few	TRBV7-2	CASSLRQVDSNQPQHF	TGTGCCAGCAGCCTTAGACAGGTAGATAGCAATCAGCCCCAGCATTTT